This T cell receptor (beta chain) appears in the sequencing data of a study of blood T cell repertoires in COVID-19. Study information: Samples came from the United States, Italy and Spain, spanning acute and convalescent COVID-19.

Per the original methods: Amplifying reference gene primers gave estimates of nucleated cell counts. The assay was immunoSEQ multiplex PCR, and TCRdb's table has in-frame clones only and misses some. V, J and clone size reflect that table, while D and trimming were determined from the DNA. The sample has fewer than 400,000 clones; over 75% are singletons. Assignment of participants to cohorts was predicated upon participant-reported clinical history. Resolution of symptoms, clearance, or two negative PCRs was present in recovered Cohort 3 donors. This sequence originates from a man aged 25-45 years who had recovered from COVID-19. Sequencing input: PBMCs or T cells enriched from blood (not recorded which).

The DNA of the CDR3 is TGTGCCATCAAAGGGACTAGCGGGAGGGCCCTCGTGCAGTACTTC. It codes for CAIKGTSGRALVQYF. The chain has TRBV10-3 and TRBJ2-7; 16 bases are a match to TRBD2. CDR1 is ENHRY, CDR2 SYGVKD, per germline. Germline trimming cut 7 bases from V and 9 bases from J; bases unmatched to any gene: 9. This CDR3 region has 15 residues.